These 5 T cell receptor beta chains were all obtained from the same sample, sequenced in a study of blood T cell repertoires in COVID-19. Clones were read by immunoSEQ multiplex PCR, and TCRdb kept only the in-frame ones, dropping some. The sample has 500,000 or so clones; about 85% are singletons. Sequencing was carried out using PBMCs or T cells enriched from blood (not recorded which). These TCRs come from a woman aged 18-30 years who had recovered from COVID-19.

This clone was seen only a few times. The chain links TRBV29-1 to TRBJ1-1; 8 nucleotides line up with TRBD1. Unmatched junction bases numbered 7, after V lost 6 bases and J lost 1 base. Germline V CDR1 and CDR2: SQVTM, ANQGSEA. This CDR3 comprises 14 residues. The CDR3 DNA is TGCAGCGTCGGTGGGACAGGCGGGAACACTGAAGCTTTCTTT. Amino acids: CSVGGTGGNTEAFF.

The chain couples TRBV5-6 to TRBJ1-1; unclear D gene. The V gene lost 2 bases and the J gene lost 2 bases, with 19 bases spanning the gap. The length of the CDR3 is 17 residues. Germline values: CDR1 SGHDT, CDR2 YYEEEE. The CDR3 reads CASSFGLWITANTEAFF. CDR3 DNA: TGTGCCAGCAGCTTTGGTCTGTGGATTACAGCAAACACTGAAGCTTTCTTT.

This chain joins TRBV7-9 and TRBJ1-1; D perhaps matches TRBD1 (5 bases). The CDR3 totals 16 residues. Germline CDR1 is SEHNR and CDR2 is FQNEAQ (reference sequence). Trimming took off 5 bases at V and 1 base at J, with 17 bases between the two ends. Here the CDR3 DNA reads TGTGCCAGCAGCCGCTGGGGCGGGATAGGGAACACTGAAGCTTTCTTT. This sequence encodes CASSRWGGIGNTEAFF. The full variable domain, in which reference TRBV7-9 and TRBJ1-1 provide the parts outside the CDR3, is DTGVSQNPRHKITKRGQNVTFRCDPISEHNRLYWYRQTLGQGPEFLTYFQNEAQLEKSRLLSDRFSAERPKGSFSTLEIQRTEQGDSAMYLCASSRWGGIGNTEAFFGQGTRLTVV.

The J gene is TRBJ1-1, the V gene TRBV10-3, with 7 bases matching TRBD1. In germline, CDR1 is ENHRY, CDR2 SYGVKD. The CDR3 sequence is 15 residues long. The V segment lost 5 bases and the J segment 3 bases; nucleotides outside the gene matches: 9. The CDR3 bases are TGTGCCATCAGTCTACGGGGACAGCACTACACTGAAGCTTTCTTT. The encoded protein is CAISLRGQHYTEAFF.

The chain is built from TRBV30 and TRBJ2-1; D is undetermined. V was clipped by 0 bases and J by 6 bases, with 9 bases between them. This CDR3 has 13 residues. Germline-derived CDR1 and CDR2 are GTSNPN and SVGIG (reference sequence). DNA of the CDR3: TGTGCCTGGAGTGTTTCAGGTAGCAATGAGCAGTTCTTC. This translates into CAWSVSGSNEQFF.